A selection of T cell receptor beta chains follows, all from one sample in a study of cytomegalovirus exposure and HLA in healthy donors. Assay used: immunoSEQ multiplex PCR; TCRdb lists only in-frame clones, some missing. The profile shows 120,000 or so clones, around 90% of them singletons. The sample consisted of PBMCs. Every receptor here comes from a woman between 18 and 29 years old in good health and CMV-seronegative. The CDR3 runs from the conserved cysteine through the conserved F or W. D genes are given only for firm matches. Size values are once, few and many counts, or a class for expanded clones, and some rows have none.

j_call clone_size d_call v_call cdr3_aa cdr3_nt
TRBJ2-7 NA NA TRBV29-1 CSVDEGGEQYF TGCAGCGTTGACGAGGGTGGCGAGCAGTACTTC
TRBJ2-5 NA NA TRBV30 CAWRGWVGGLWETQYF TGTGCCTGGAGGGGTTGGGTGGGAGGCCTTTGGGAGACCCAGTACTTC
TRBJ2-7 NA TRBD2 TRBV5-6 CASSLLAGGRYEQYF TGTGCCAGCAGCTTGCTAGCGGGAGGACGCTACGAGCAGTACTTC
TRBJ2-2 few TRBD2 TRBV2 CASSEDGGRGTGELFF TGTGCCAGCAGTGAAGACGGGGGGAGAGGGACCGGGGAGCTGTTTTTT
TRBJ1-1 NA NA TRBV27 CASSFGGRTEAFF TGTGCCAGCAGTTTCGGGGGAAGGACTGAAGCTTTCTTT
TRBJ2-1 few TRBD2 TRBV9 CASSARLARDEQFF TGTGCCAGCAGCGCCCGACTAGCTCGGGATGAGCAGTTCTTC
TRBJ2-5 NA TRBD2 TRBV7-8 CASSLALAGTELEETQYF TGTGCCAGCAGCTTAGCGCTAGCGGGAACGGAGTTAGAAGAGACCCAGTACTTC
TRBJ2-7 once TRBD2 TRBV14 CASSQVTSVSYEQYF TGTGCCAGCAGCCAAGTAACTAGCGTCTCCTACGAGCAGTACTTC
TRBJ2-7 NA TRBD1 TRBV10-1 CASSEFSDRETYEQYF TGCGCCAGCAGTGAGTTCTCCGACAGGGAGACCTACGAGCAGTACTTC
TRBJ2-7 once TRBD2 TRBV11-3 CASSERLAGVDEQYF TGTGCCAGCAGCGAAAGACTAGCGGGAGTCGACGAGCAGTACTTC
TRBJ2-7 NA TRBD2 TRBV7-9 CASSSSGLSYEQYF TGTGCCAGCAGCTCTAGCGGACTCTCCTACGAGCAGTACTTC
TRBJ2-1 NA TRBD2 TRBV7-2 CASSFLAGEYNEQFF TGTGCCAGCAGCTTCCTAGCGGGAGAGTACAATGAGCAGTTCTTC
TRBJ2-7 NA TRBD1 TRBV7-9 CASRRDRGPSEQYF TGTGCCAGCCGACGAGACAGGGGGCCATCCGAGCAGTACTTC
TRBJ2-7 NA NA TRBV18 CASSPPARGPEQYF TGTGCCAGCTCACCGCCAGCCAGGGGACCCGAGCAGTACTTC
TRBJ2-2 NA TRBD1 TRBV7-6 CASSLRTGGPTGELFF TGTGCCAGCAGCTTACGGACAGGGGGCCCCACCGGGGAGCTGTTTTTT
TRBJ2-7 NA NA TRBV10-1 CARVRAGRPPYEQYF TGCGCCAGGGTTCGGGCAGGGCGGCCTCCCTACGAGCAGTACTTC
TRBJ2-7 NA TRBD1 TRBV4-1 CASSQDSRGPEQYF TGCGCCAGCAGCCAAGATTCCAGGGGGCCCGAGCAGTACTTC
TRBJ2-7 NA NA TRBV11-2 CASSLDTRPYEQYF TGTGCCAGCAGCTTAGATACTAGACCCTACGAGCAGTACTTC
TRBJ2-7 NA NA TRBV4-1 CASSQDSGAGPFYEQYF TGCGCCAGCAGCCAAGATTCGGGAGCCGGGCCTTTCTACGAGCAGTACTTC
TRBJ1-2 NA NA TRBV11-2 CASSLILQGGYTF TGTGCCAGCAGCTTGATACTTCAGGGTGGCTACACCTTC
TRBJ2-1 NA TRBD1 TRBV5-1 CASSLGGTGNEQFF TGCGCCAGCAGCTTGGGCGGGACAGGCAATGAGCAGTTCTTC
TRBJ1-1 NA NA TRBV19 CASSIELRVRTEAFF TGTGCCAGTAGTATAGAGTTGAGAGTCCGAACTGAAGCTTTCTTT
TRBJ2-7 few NA TRBV27 CASSLSGRVYEQYF TGTGCCAGCAGTTTATCGGGCAGAGTCTACGAGCAGTACTTC
TRBJ1-5 NA NA TRBV19 CASSPIQASNQPQHF TGTGCCAGTAGCCCGATACAGGCTAGCAATCAGCCCCAGCATTTT
TRBJ1-5 NA TRBD1 TRBV28 CASSGSGQGYNQPQHF TGTGCCAGCAGTGGGTCGGGACAGGGGTACAATCAGCCCCAGCATTTT
TRBJ2-3 NA TRBD1 TRBV10-1 CASSELQGYLTDTQYF TGCGCCAGCAGTGAGTTACAGGGGTACCTCACAGATACGCAGTATTTT
TRBJ2-1 NA TRBD2 TRBV30 CAWSVGRVAGSYNEQFF TGTGCCTGGAGTGTGGGGCGGGTAGCGGGGTCCTACAATGAGCAGTTCTTC
TRBJ2-1 NA NA TRBV28 CASSFPRAPYNEQFF TGTGCCAGCAGTTTCCCGCGGGCCCCCTACAATGAGCAGTTCTTC
TRBJ2-3 NA NA TRBV10-3 CAISAGETDTQYF TGTGCCATCAGTGCTGGGGAGACAGATACGCAGTATTTT
TRBJ1-1 once NA TRBV29-1 CSVEPAGLGTEAFF TGCAGCGTTGAACCGGCAGGGTTGGGCACTGAAGCTTTCTTT
TRBJ2-1 once TRBD1 TRBV5-1 CASSLASGGPYNEQFF TGCGCCAGCAGCTTGGCGTCAGGGGGCCCCTACAATGAGCAGTTCTTC
TRBJ2-1 NA TRBD2 TRBV5-1 CASSFGTRGNEQFF TGCGCCAGCAGCTTCGGGACTAGAGGCAATGAGCAGTTCTTC
TRBJ1-3 once NA TRBV28 CASTPPRVYGNTIYF TGTGCCAGCACCCCCCCGCGGGTATACGGAAACACCATATATTTT
TRBJ2-7 few TRBD2 TRBV28 CASSYPGGRSYEQYF TGTGCCAGCAGTTATCCGGGAGGCCGTTCCTACGAGCAGTACTTC